This T cell receptor (beta chain) was recovered during a study of T-cell reconstitution after alpha-beta-depleted transplantation in children. CDR3 length: 18 residues. Germline V gives CDR1 MNHEY, CDR2 SVGEGT. V lost 7 bases to trimming and J lost 2 bases; unmatched junction nucleotides: 15. TCRbeta library construction was performed incorporating unique molecular identifiers. TCRdb used MiXCR to reprocess the PCR reads, holding one entry per CDR3 protein. Here the sample spans some 490,000 distinct CDR3 sequences, approximately 12% being singletons. The receptor's source is a human donor who donated a stem cell graft to a child with combined immunodeficiency. The chain has TRBV6-2 or TRBV6-3 and TRBJ2-1, with 9 bases that match TRBD2. Here the sequenced sample was PBMCs from the stem cell graft donor, taken from the stem cell graft. The CDR3 nucleotides read TGTGCCAGCATTACCGGGGGAGCGGGGGGACGCCCCTACAATGAGCAGTTCTTC. Amino acid sequence: CASITGGAGGRPYNEQFF.